This entry lists 30 T cell receptor beta chains sequenced from one sample in a study of CD8 T cells in Susac syndrome. Random hexamers were used to reverse transcribe roughly 0.45 to 1 ug of RNA. TCRdb processed the immunoSEQ multiplex PCR reads anew with MiXCR; each CDR3 protein has one entry. The sample records over 150,000 distinct CDR3 sequences, 90% to 95% being singletons. Sequences were obtained from CD4+ T cells from PBMCs. These receptors came from a human donor with multiple sclerosis.

The chain uses TRBV2 and TRBJ1-1; 8 positions agree with TRBD1. V lost 3 bases, J lost 1 base, and 4 bases stayed unmatched. Germline CDR1 is SNHLY and CDR2 is FYNNEI. The CDR3 totals 15 residues. CDR3 residues: CASSDWTGTNTEAFF. The CDR3 DNA sequence: TGTGCCAGCAGTGACTGGACAGGGACGAACACTGAAGCTTTCTTT.

V and J are TRBV20-1 and TRBJ1-5; D unclear. CDR1 is DFQATT and CDR2 is SNEGSKA in the germline V gene (reference sequence). The CDR3 loop spans 10 amino acids. V lost 4 bases and J 4 bases, leaving 2 bases between the germline ends. CDR3 nucleotides: TGCAGTGCTAAAAATCAGCCCCAGCATTTT. Amino acids: CSAKNQPQHF.

The J gene is TRBJ1-5, the V gene TRBV6-1; D ambiguous. The CDR3 is 15 amino acids. Germline V lookup: CDR1 MNHNS, CDR2 SASEGT. V was pared by 1 base and J by 1 base, with 8 bases between. CDR3 bases: TGTGCCAGCAGTGAAGGGCCAGGCAGCAATCAGCCCCAGCATTTT. Its translation is CASSEGPGSNQPQHF.

The table lists this clonotype with a count of one. CDR3 coding DNA: TGCAGTGCTCCACGACAGGGACTGGGAGATAACTATGGCTACACCTTC. Encoded protein: CSAPRQGLGDNYGYTF. V usage is TRBV20-1 and J usage is TRBJ1-2; TRBD1 aligns across 7 bases. This CDR3 has 16 residues. CDR1 DFQATT and CDR2 SNEGSKA come from the germline V gene (reference sequence). Trimming removed 5 bases from V and 1 base from J; junction bases left unmatched: 13.

This clonotype was seen a handful of times. The chain uses TRBV29-1 and TRBJ2-7; a possible D gene is TRBD1 (5 bases). The CDR3 runs to 11 residues. Trimming cost V 7 bases and J 3 bases, with 10 bases left between them. Germline V gene data show CDR1 as SQVTM and CDR2 as ANQGSEA. CDR3 amino acids: CSAEQDYEQYF. The DNA of the CDR3 is TGCAGCGCGGAACAGGACTACGAGCAGTACTTC.

The table lists this clonotype with a count of one. J is TRBJ2-3 and V is TRBV6-5; D is tentatively TRBD1 or TRBD2 (5 bases each). The germline CDR1 and CDR2 sequences are MNHEY and SVGAGI. The CDR3 sequence is 15 residues long. V was shortened by 0 bases and J by 0 bases, with 7 bases between the two germline ends. The CDR3 reads CASSYSGPSTDTQYF. In nucleotides, the CDR3 is TGTGCCAGCAGTTACTCGGGACCCAGCACAGATACGCAGTATTTT.

This chain links TRBV5-4 with TRBJ2-5; D gene uncertain. This CDR3 comprises 16 residues. Trimming took 4 bases from V and 5 from J, leaving 21 bases between them. In germline, CDR1 is SGHNT, CDR2 YYREEE (reference sequence). CDR3 residues: CASSPLRGLGGETQYF. CDR3 in DNA: TGTGCCAGCAGCCCCCTGAGAGGCTTGGGTGGGGAGACCCAGTACTTC.

The genes are TRBV15 and TRBJ2-3, with no clear D. This CDR3 comprises 15 residues. From germline, CDR1 is LNHNV and CDR2 YYDKDF (reference sequence). Trimming took off 1 base at V and 0 bases at J, with 8 bases between the two ends. The CDR3 nucleotides are TGTGCCACCAGCAGAGGCTTTACTAGCACAGATACGCAGTATTTT. Translation: CATSRGFTSTDTQYF.

V gene TRBV20-1 combines with J gene TRBJ2-4; no reliable D call. CDR3 size: 12 residues. Germline V gene data show CDR1 as DFQATT and CDR2 as SNEGSKA (reference sequence). V gave up 1 base and J gave up 8 bases, with 9 bases separating them. The CDR3: CSARVSSDIQYF. The CDR3 DNA is TGCAGTGCTAGAGTATCGTCGGACATTCAGTACTTC.

This chain links TRBV3-1 with TRBJ2-3; D unclear. Trimming cost V 0 bases and J 6 bases, with 7 bases left between them. The CDR3 runs 13 residues. Germline V lookup: CDR1 LGHDT, CDR2 YNNKEL (reference sequence). The CDR3 DNA follows: TGTGCCAGCAGCCAAGATCTGTGGGATACGCAGTATTTT. Amino acid sequence: CASSQDLWDTQYF.

The rearrangement joins TRBV27 to TRBJ1-2; D not certain. Germline V gene data show CDR1 as MNHEY and CDR2 as SMNVEV (reference sequence). This CDR3 region has 13 residues. Trimming took 3 bases from V and 7 from J, leaving 12 bases between them. CDR3: CASSFNSIGGYTF. CDR3 DNA sequence: TGTGCCAGCAGTTTTAACAGTATCGGTGGCTACACCTTC.

This clonotype has only one observation. The chain couples TRBV20-1 to TRBJ2-1; D uncertain. The CDR3 has 10 amino acids. Trimming took off 6 bases at V and 10 bases at J, with 10 bases between the two ends. CDR1 and CDR2 from the germline V gene are DFQATT and SNEGSKA (reference sequence). The CDR3 DNA sequence: TGCAGTGCCCGGCCTTCCGAGCAGTTCTTC. Its protein product is CSARPSEQFF.

CDR3 loop: CASSHLGGGAEAFF. DNA for the CDR3: TGTGCCAGCAGCCACCTGGGGGGGGGCGCTGAAGCTTTCTTT. The rearrangement joins TRBV12-3 or TRBV12-4 to TRBJ1-1; possible D gene TRBD1, 6 bases. The CDR3 has 14 amino acids. V was cut by 6 bases and J by 6 bases, with 17 bases left in between.

V gene TRBV20-1 combines with J gene TRBJ2-1; 9 bases agree with TRBD2. After removal of 1 base from V and 4 bases from J, the junction contained 5 bases not matched to a gene. This CDR3 is built from 15 residues. Germline values: CDR1 DFQATT, CDR2 SNEGSKA (reference sequence). This CDR3 is CSARAASGTYNEQFF. The CDR3 DNA is TGCAGTGCTAGAGCGGCTAGCGGGACATACAATGAGCAGTTCTTC.

The rearrangement joins TRBV18 to TRBJ2-5, with D perhaps TRBD1 (6 bases). Germline loops: CDR1 KGHSH, CDR2 LQKENI. Trimming took off 3 bases at V and 2 bases at J, with 16 bases between the two ends. This CDR3 contains 16 residues. Here the CDR3 reads CASSPLGGHQQETQYF. In DNA, the CDR3 is TGTGCCAGCTCACCTCTAGGGGGACACCAACAAGAGACCCAGTACTTC. The full variable domain, rest sourced from reference TRBV18 and TRBJ2-5, is NAGVMQNPRHLVRRRGQEARLRCSPMKGHSHVYWYRQLPEEGLKFMVYLQKENIIDESGMPKERFSAEFPKEGPSILRIQQVVRGDSAAYFCASSPLGGHQQETQYFGPGTRLLVL.

This sequence joins TRBV12-3 or TRBV12-4 and TRBJ2-3; D possibly corresponds to TRBD2 (5 bases). This CDR3 is built from 14 residues. The V end lost 3 bases, the J end lost 3 bases, and 10 bases lay between the germline ends. In DNA, the CDR3 is TGTGCCAGCAGTTTGGGAGCGAGAACAGATACGCAGTATTTT. It specifies CASSLGARTDTQYF.

The V and J genes are TRBV5-1 and TRBJ2-7; possibly TRBD2 for D (5 bases). This CDR3 has 14 residues. With 0 bases removed from V and 4 bases from J, the gap between germline ends came to 11 bases. In germline, CDR1 is SGHRS, CDR2 YFSETQ. CDR3: CASSLVRGRYEQYF. The CDR3 DNA sequence: TGCGCCAGCAGCTTGGTTAGAGGGCGGTACGAGCAGTACTTC. The whole variable domain, filled in from reference TRBV5-1 and TRBJ2-7, reads KAGVTQTPRYLIKTRGQQVTLSCSPISGHRSVSWYQQTPGQGLQFLFEYFSETQRNKGNFPGRFSGRQFSNSRSEMNVSTLELGDSALYLCASSLVRGRYEQYFGPGTRLTVT.

This chain uses TRBV20-1 with TRBJ2-7, with TRBD1 matching 8 bases. From germline, CDR1 is DFQATT and CDR2 SNEGSKA (reference sequence). The V and J ends lost 3 bases and 6 bases, in that order; junction bases with no gene match: 7. This CDR3 comprises 13 residues. The CDR3 loop reads CSASRTGIIEQYF. The CDR3 region has the DNA TGCAGTGCTAGCAGGACAGGGATAATCGAGCAGTACTTC.

The rearrangement links TRBV7-2 to TRBJ1-2; D is unresolved. V lost 0 bases and J 8 bases, leaving 4 bases between the germline ends. This CDR3 is built from 11 residues. The germline V gene encodes CDR1 SGHTA and CDR2 FQGNSA. The DNA for the CDR3 is TGTGCCAGCAGCTTAGCGCAGGGCTACACCTTC. It encodes CASSLAQGYTF. Using reference TRBV7-2 and TRBJ1-2 for the parts outside the CDR3, the full variable domain is GAGVSQSPSNKVTEKGKDVELRCDPISGHTALYWYRQSLGQGLEFLIYFQGNSAPDKSGLPSDRFSAERTGGSVSTLTIQRTQQEDSAVYLCASSLAQGYTFGSGTRLTVV.

The gene calls are TRBV20-1 and TRBJ2-3, with 9 bases matching TRBD2. J gave up 4 bases and V 4 bases, and 6 bases lay outside the gene matches. Germline values: CDR1 DFQATT, CDR2 SNEGSKA (reference sequence). The CDR3 contains 14 residues. CDR3 DNA: TGCAGTGCTACTTTAGCGGGAGTAGCAGATACGCAGTATTTT. Its translation is CSATLAGVADTQYF.

This sequence joins TRBV12-3 or TRBV12-4 and TRBJ2-1; no reliable D call. V gave up 5 bases and J gave up 15 bases, with 14 bases separating them. CDR3 length: 11 amino acids. The DNA of the CDR3 is TGTGCCAGCAGTCCCCTGACTCATAGGTTCTTC. This codes for CASSPLTHRFF.

J is TRBJ1-2 and V is TRBV12-3 or TRBV12-4; the match to TRBD1 covers 7 bases. V was pared by 5 bases and J by 3 bases, with 6 bases of the junction left unmatched. The CDR3 is made up of 14 amino acids. Here the CDR3 DNA reads TGTGCCAGCAGTAAAGGACAGGCTGACTATGGCTACACCTTC. It yields the protein CASSKGQADYGYTF.

J is TRBJ1-2 and V is TRBV20-1, with a possible D match to TRBD1 (5 bases). The CDR3 consists of 13 residues. The germline V gene encodes CDR1 DFQATT and CDR2 SNEGSKA (reference sequence). Trimming shortened V by 0 bases and J by 4 bases, and 9 bases separated the two germline ends. The CDR3 here is CSAREGLLYGYTF. The CDR3 coding sequence is TGCAGTGCTAGAGAGGGACTCCTCTATGGCTACACCTTC.

In its sample, this clonotype was seen once. The CDR3 here is CAWSVDASYEQYF. In nucleotides, the CDR3 is TGTGCCTGGAGCGTGGACGCCTCCTACGAGCAGTACTTC. The chain carries TRBV30 and TRBJ2-7; D is undetermined. Germline loops: CDR1 GTSNPN, CDR2 SVGIG (reference sequence). This CDR3 has 13 amino acids. V lost 3 bases, J lost 0 bases, and 9 bases lay in between.

The chain couples TRBV2 to TRBJ1-2, with D unresolved. From germline, CDR1 is SNHLY and CDR2 FYNNEI. CDR3 length: 15 residues. V dropped 5 bases and J dropped 3 bases, with 16 bases sitting between them. CDR3 protein: CASSNWPIGDYGYTF. CDR3 bases: TGTGCCAGCAGTAATTGGCCCATCGGGGACTATGGCTACACCTTC.

This sequence joins TRBV20-1 and TRBJ2-5; tentatively, D is TRBD2 (5 bases). CDR3 length equals 11 residues. The germline gives CDR1 DFQATT, CDR2 SNEGSKA (reference sequence). V was cut by 3 bases and J by 5 bases, with 7 bases left in between. As DNA, the CDR3 is TGCAGTGCTAGCGGGGATGAGACCCAGTACTTC. Protein: CSASGDETQYF.

This clonotype was picked up a small number of times. The chain joins TRBV29-1 to TRBJ2-1; possible D gene TRBD2, 5 bases. Trimming took 2 bases from V and 6 from J, leaving 8 bases between them. This CDR3 contains 12 residues. CDR1 is SQVTM, CDR2 ANQGSEA, per germline. CDR3 sequence: CSVERGSNEQFF. In DNA form, the CDR3 reads TGCAGCGTTGAAAGAGGGAGCAATGAGCAGTTCTTC.

The chain employs TRBV27 and TRBJ1-5; a possible D gene is TRBD1 (6 bases). Germline V lookup: CDR1 MNHEY, CDR2 SMNVEV (reference sequence). Trimming took 5 bases from V and 4 from J, leaving 9 bases between them. The CDR3 length is 13 residues. The CDR3 loop reads CASSQTGNQPQHF. CDR3 bases: TGTGCCAGCAGTCAGACAGGTAATCAGCCCCAGCATTTT.

J is TRBJ2-5 and V is TRBV5-1; D unclear. Germline V gene data show CDR1 as SGHRS and CDR2 as YFSETQ. CDR3 size: 15 residues. Trimming pared 0 bases from V and 3 bases from J, leaving 12 bases between. The CDR3 nucleotides are TGCGCCAGCAGCTTGGCCGCGACAAGTGAAGAGACCCAGTACTTC. It is translated as CASSLAATSEETQYF.

The gene calls are TRBV7-2 and TRBJ2-5; D may be TRBD1 (6 bases). This CDR3 contains 12 residues. Germline CDR1 reads SGHTA; CDR2 reads FQGNSA. Trimming cost V 4 bases and J 9 bases, with 12 bases left between them. CDR3 nucleotide sequence: TGTGCCAGCAGCTCCTTAGGGGGTCCCCAGTACTTC. This gives the protein CASSSLGGPQYF. The whole variable domain, remainder taken from reference TRBV7-2 and TRBJ2-5, is GAGVSQSPSNKVTEKGKDVELRCDPISGHTALYWYRQSLGQGLEFLIYFQGNSAPDKSGLPSDRFSAERTGGSVSTLTIQRTQQEDSAVYLCASSSLGGPQYFGPGTRLLVL.